The rows below give T cell receptor beta chains drawn from one sample of a study of shared clonotypes between healthy human individuals. TCRdb keeps only in-frame clones here, not all; method: immunoSEQ multiplex PCR. The profile shows about 580,000 clones, about 98% of them singletons. Sequences were obtained from naive CD8+ T cells sorted from blood. The receptors shown here come from a man between 25 and 39 years old in good health. Both conserved end residues are part of each CDR3. Fields, in order: D gene, clone size, J gene, V gene, CDR3 protein, CDR3 DNA. D genes are given only for firm matches. Clone size is not always given. Where it is, it says once, few, many or a class for expanded clones.

>.|.|TRBJ2-5|TRBV30
CAWRASADQETQYF
TGTGCCTGGAGGGCTAGCGCCGACCAAGAGACCCAGTACTTC
>.|once|TRBJ1-3|TRBV25-1
CASRAVSGNTIYF
TGTGCCAGCAGAGCAGTATCTGGAAACACCATATATTTT
>.|.|TRBJ2-3|TRBV7-2
CASTPGMSASGTQYF
TGTGCCAGCACCCCGGGCATGTCCGCATCTGGTACGCAGTATTTT
>TRBD2|.|TRBJ2-4|TRBV10-3
CATCPGRSLAKNIQYF
TGTGCCACCTGCCCCGGGAGGAGTCTAGCCAAAAACATTCAGTACTTC
>.|.|TRBJ1-3|TRBV7-8
CASSQRTAGNTIYF
TGTGCCAGCAGCCAAAGGACAGCTGGAAACACCATATATTTT
>.|.|TRBJ2-7|TRBV7-9
CASSLLSEQYF
TGTGCCAGCAGCTTACTCAGCGAGCAGTACTTC
>.|.|TRBJ2-3|TRBV2
CASSADYRKSMSTDTQYF
TGTGCCAGCAGCGCGGACTACCGGAAGTCTATGAGCACAGATACGCAGTATTTT
>.|.|TRBJ2-1|TRBV5-1
CASSLTSSDEQFF
TGCGCCAGCAGCTTGACTAGTTCGGATGAGCAGTTCTTC
>.|.|TRBJ2-4|TRBV7-6
CASSLTPPRDIQYF
TGTGCCAGCAGCTTAACGCCACCTCGGGACATTCAGTACTTC
>TRBD2|.|TRBJ2-1|TRBV6-1
CASINPGLDQFF
TGTGCCAGCATCAACCCGGGACTAGACCAGTTCTTC
>.|.|TRBJ2-1|TRBV14
CASSHLLGWSSHEQFF
TGTGCCAGCAGCCACCTACTAGGATGGTCCTCCCATGAGCAGTTCTTC
>TRBD1|.|TRBJ2-7|TRBV9
CASSLSRQGPSYEQYF
TGTGCCAGCAGCCTTTCAAGACAGGGGCCGTCCTACGAGCAGTACTTC
>.|.|TRBJ2-7|TRBV10-3
CAISGGVEQYF
TGTGCCATCAGTGGGGGTGTCGAGCAGTACTTC
>TRBD2|.|TRBJ2-7|TRBV7-9
CASSLDSGRPDEQYF
TGTGCCAGCAGCTTAGATAGCGGGAGGCCCGACGAGCAGTACTTC
>.|.|TRBJ2-7|TRBV10-2
CASSETMGDYEQYF
TGCGCCAGCAGCGAAACCATGGGGGACTACGAGCAGTACTTC
>.|.|TRBJ1-1|TRBV30
CAWSFEGADTEAFF
TGTGCCTGGAGTTTTGAAGGGGCTGACACTGAAGCTTTCTTT
>TRBD2|.|TRBJ2-5|TRBV4-2
CASSRKLAEREETQYF
TGTGCCAGCAGCCGAAAACTAGCGGAAAGAGAAGAGACCCAGTACTTC
>.|.|TRBJ2-7|TRBV27
CASGTLSSYEQYF
TGTGCCAGTGGGACGCTGAGCTCCTACGAGCAGTACTTC
>.|.|TRBJ1-1|TRBV29-1
CSVEGGRRTEAFF
TGCAGCGTTGAAGGGGGGCGTCGGACTGAAGCTTTCTTT
>.|once|TRBJ2-7|TRBV5-1
CASSPGVDGAYEQYF
TGCGCCAGCAGCCCAGGGGTGGACGGAGCCTACGAGCAGTACTTC
>TRBD2|.|TRBJ2-1|TRBV19
CASSIVSGANIEQFF
TGTGCCAGTAGTATAGTAAGCGGGGCTAACATAGAGCAGTTCTTC
>.|.|TRBJ1-1|TRBV7-6
CASSLGGSEAFF
TGTGCCAGCAGCTTAGGAGGCAGCGAAGCTTTCTTT
>.|.|TRBJ2-7|TRBV7-8
CASSLVATGAYEQYF
TGTGCCAGCAGCTTGGTCGCTACAGGCGCTTACGAGCAGTACTTC
>.|.|TRBJ2-7|TRBV7-9
CASSLPRDQSSYEQYF
TGTGCCAGCAGCTTACCTCGGGACCAAAGCTCCTACGAGCAGTACTTC